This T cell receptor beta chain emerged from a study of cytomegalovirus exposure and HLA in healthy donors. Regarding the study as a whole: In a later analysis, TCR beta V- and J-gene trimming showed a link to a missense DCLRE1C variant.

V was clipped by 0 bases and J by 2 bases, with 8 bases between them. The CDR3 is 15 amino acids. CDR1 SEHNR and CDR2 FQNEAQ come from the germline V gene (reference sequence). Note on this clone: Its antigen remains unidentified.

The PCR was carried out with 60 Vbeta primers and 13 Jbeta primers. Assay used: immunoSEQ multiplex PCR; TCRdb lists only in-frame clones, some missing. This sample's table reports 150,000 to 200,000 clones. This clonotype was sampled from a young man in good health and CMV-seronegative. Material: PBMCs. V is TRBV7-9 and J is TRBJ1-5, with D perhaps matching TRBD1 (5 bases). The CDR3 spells CASSLAGGGNQPQHF. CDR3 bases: TGTGCCAGCAGCTTAGCCGGGGGAGGCAATCAGCCCCAGCATTTT.